The 30 T cell receptor beta chains below all came from one sample that was sequenced in a study of T cells in Graves' hyperthyroidism and ophthalmopathy. Amplification of TCR beta CDR3 regions used RNA as the template. The HTBI set primed first-round TCR CDR3 RT-PCR. One entry per CDR3 protein results from TCRdb running MiXCR on the multiplex PCR reads. Among roughly 510,000 distinct CDR3 sequences listed, less than 25% were seen once. Material: blood. The receptors were sampled from a man aged 18 to 29 with Graves' hyperthyroidism.

This clonotype has ten or more counts. The gene calls are TRBV30 and TRBJ1-1; a possible D gene is TRBD1 (5 bases). There are 17 residues in the CDR3. CDR1 and CDR2 (germline): GTSNPN, SVGIG (reference sequence). V lost 2 bases and J lost 7, with 26 bases in between. The CDR3 coding sequence is TGTGCCTGGAGTACCCACCCTCTGAAGGGGCGGGTCGGTGAAGCTTTCTTT. Translating it yields CAWSTHPLKGRVGEAFF.

The chain employs TRBV4-1 and TRBJ1-3; 7 bases are shared with TRBD1. V lost 4 bases to trimming and J lost 1 base; unmatched junction nucleotides: 16. The CDR3 extends over 19 amino acids. Per germline, CDR1 MGHRA and CDR2 YSYEKL. The CDR3 reads CASSPYLMTGTESGNTIYF. The CDR3 nucleotides read TGCGCCAGCAGCCCGTATTTGATGACCGGGACAGAATCTGGAAACACCATATATTTT.

This clonotype showed up many times. The chain has TRBV10-3 and TRBJ2-7, with a possible D match to TRBD1 (5 bases). V lost 4 bases and J lost 4, with 11 bases in between. The CDR3 runs to 13 residues. Germline values: CDR1 ENHRY, CDR2 SYGVKD. The CDR3 DNA reads as TGTGCCATCAGTGGACAGTCGAGGTACGAGCAGTACTTC. It yields the protein CAISGQSRYEQYF.

CDR3 nucleotide sequence: TGTGCCAGCAGCCAATATATGGGGGGCCATCAGCCCCAGCATTTT. This sequence encodes CASSQYMGGHQPQHF. This chain connects TRBV3-1 to TRBJ1-5; D perhaps matches TRBD1 (6 bases). The germline V and J ends were trimmed by 2 bases and 5 bases, with 13 bases remaining between them. The CDR3 is made up of 15 amino acids. Germline lookup yields CDR1 LGHDT and CDR2 YNNKEL (reference sequence).

This clonotype was detected a few times. The chain links TRBV6-2 or TRBV6-3 to TRBJ2-2, with no clear D. This CDR3 has 14 residues. CDR1 MNHEY and CDR2 SVGEGT come from the germline V gene. V dropped 1 base and J dropped 4 bases, with 7 bases sitting between them. CDR3 coding DNA: TGTGCCAGCAGTTACTTATCGACCACCGGGGAGCTGTTTTTT. Translating gives CASSYLSTTGELFF.

This clonotype was observed many times. The chain has TRBV12-3 or TRBV12-4 and TRBJ2-3; TRBD1 matches 7 bases. The CDR3 consists of 16 residues. V shed 5 bases, J shed 0 bases, and the junction held 8 bases outside the gene matches. CDR3 region: CASSLHRGWSTDTQYF. CDR3 bases: TGTGCCAGCAGTCTCCACAGGGGATGGAGCACAGATACGCAGTATTTT.

This clonotype was detected ten times or more. For the CDR3, the DNA is TGTGCCAGCAGTACTAAGAAGGTGGCTGAAGCTTTCTTT. This sequence encodes CASSTKKVAEAFF. This chain connects TRBV6-5 to TRBJ1-1; D gene ambiguous. The germline V and J ends were trimmed by 5 bases and 6 bases, with 13 bases remaining between them. This CDR3 has 13 residues. Germline assignment: CDR1 MNHEY and CDR2 SVGAGI.

This clonotype was detected ten times or more. V usage is TRBV12-3 or TRBV12-4 and J usage is TRBJ1-1; possible D gene TRBD1, 6 bases. V shed 4 bases and J shed 1 base, with 10 bases lying between them. The CDR3 is made up of 14 amino acids. The DNA for the CDR3 is TGTGCCAGCAGTTCCCGGACAGCGAACACTGAAGCTTTCTTT. Translation: CASSSRTANTEAFF.

In this sample, this clonotype turned up many times. The chain combines TRBV7-9 with TRBJ2-5; D might be TRBD1 (5 bases). This CDR3 spans 15 amino acids. Trimming removed 5 bases at V and 2 bases at J, with 15 bases between. The V gene's germline CDR1 is SEHNR and CDR2 FQNEAQ (reference sequence). The CDR3 sequence is CASSRDWTQQETQYF. The CDR3 nucleotides are TGTGCCAGCAGCCGAGATTGGACACAACAAGAGACCCAGTACTTC.

This clonotype was found many times. The V call is TRBV6-5, the J call TRBJ2-2, with D unclear. V lost 4 bases and J 2 bases, leaving 11 bases between the germline ends. Germline V CDR1 and CDR2: MNHEY, SVGAGI. The CDR3 covers 15 residues. CDR3 DNA: TGTGCCAGCAGTTCCGCATGGGCTAACACCGGGGAGCTGTTTTTT. As protein: CASSSAWANTGELFF.

To note about this clonotype: One end of the junction fails to match germline, which may point to a read error. This chain connects TRBV30 to TRBJ1-5; 7 bases match TRBD1. Germline CDR1 reads GTSNPN; CDR2 reads SVGIG (reference sequence). The CDR3 totals 15 residues. The CDR3, as DNA: TGTGCCTGCGGGGACAGCCTAACTAGCAATCAGCCCCAGCAGTTT. It encodes CACGDSLTSNQPQQF.

The chain links TRBV6-5 to TRBJ2-7; the D is unclear. Germline CDR1 is MNHEY and CDR2 is SVGAGI. The ends were cut back, 2 bases at V and 1 base at J, with 6 bases in the middle. This CDR3 has 13 residues. CDR3 in DNA: TGTGCCAGCAGTTACAGCCTTTCCTACGAGCAGTACTTC. Amino acid sequence: CASSYSLSYEQYF.

To note about this clonotype: Just one base apart from a much larger clone, this may be a read error. This rearrangement joins TRBV27 to TRBJ2-7, with unresolved D. The CDR3 spans 13 residues. Per germline, CDR1 MNHEY and CDR2 SMNVEV (reference sequence). CDR3 sequence: CAGSLGPPYEQYF. The CDR3 DNA reads TGTGCCGGCAGTTTAGGCCCACCCTACGAGCAGTACTTC.

The table lists this clonotype with many counts. The chain has TRBV5-1 and TRBJ2-7; D is tentatively TRBD1 or TRBD2 (5 bases each). The V and J ends lost 3 bases and 0 bases respectively, with 13 bases between them. CDR1 is SGHRS, CDR2 YFSETQ, per germline. The CDR3 extends over 15 amino acids. CDR3 sequence: CASSWDVDRSYEQYF. The CDR3, as DNA: TGCGCCAGCAGCTGGGACGTCGACCGCTCCTACGAGCAGTACTTC. Together with reference TRBV5-1 and TRBJ2-7, the CDR3 gives the full variable domain: KAGVTQTPRYLIKTRGQQVTLSCSPISGHRSVSWYQQTPGQGLQFLFEYFSETQRNKGNFPGRFSGRQFSNSRSEMNVSTLELGDSALYLCASSWDVDRSYEQYFGPGTRLTVT.

Worth noting for this clonotype: A much larger clone differs by one base, so this may be a read error. J is TRBJ2-5 and V is TRBV19; D possibly corresponds to TRBD2 (6 bases). The CDR3 has 12 amino acids. Germline lookup yields CDR1 LNHDA and CDR2 SQIVND (reference sequence). V shed 6 bases and J shed 8 bases, with 13 bases lying between them. This CDR3 is CASRGLGDTQYF. DNA of the CDR3: TGTGCCAGTAGGGGACTCGGGGATACCCAGTACTTC.

The gene calls are TRBV5-1 and TRBJ1-1; D not certain. V gave up 0 bases and J gave up 2 bases, with 11 bases separating them. The CDR3 loop spans 15 amino acids. CDR1 and CDR2 (germline): SGHRS, YFSETQ. CDR3 DNA: TGCGCCAGCAGCTTGGTCGGCAGCCTTAACACTGAAGCTTTCTTT. Protein: CASSLVGSLNTEAFF.

The table lists this clonotype with a count of one. A much bigger clone sits one base away, suggesting this may be a read error. The chain is built from TRBV20-1 and TRBJ1-1; no firm D call. CDR3 size: 14 residues. Germline V lookup: CDR1 DFQATT, CDR2 SNEGSKA (reference sequence). Between the trimmed V and J ends, which lost 6 bases and 4 bases, there was a span of 18 bases. CDR3 loop: CSAPAPPASTEAFF. The CDR3 DNA is TGCAGTGCCCCCGCGCCCCCAGCTAGCACTGAAGCTTTCTTT.

This clonotype has a count of ten or more. The CDR3 DNA is TGTGCCAGCAGCCTTCGGACAGGGGGCGGCGAGCAGTACTTC. This gives the protein CASSLRTGGGEQYF. The chain is built from TRBV3-1 and TRBJ2-7; 11 nucleotides match TRBD1. This CDR3 has 14 residues. The V and J ends lost 4 bases and 6 bases, in that order; junction bases with no gene match: 5. Germline-derived CDR1 and CDR2 are LGHDT and YNNKEL (reference sequence).

This clonotype showed up many times. The chain carries TRBV4-1 and TRBJ2-7, with D perhaps matching TRBD1 (6 bases). Germline CDR1 MGHRA, CDR2 YSYEKL. Trimming cost V 3 bases and J 2 bases, with 11 bases left between them. This CDR3 has 14 residues. The CDR3 bases are TGCGCCAGCAGCCAGGACAGTCCTACCTACGAGCAGTACTTC. Translation: CASSQDSPTYEQYF.

In this sample, this clonotype turned up many times. This sequence joins TRBV28 and TRBJ1-1, with D perhaps matching TRBD1 (6 bases). Trimming left V 2 bases short and J 0 bases short, with 16 bases between. This CDR3 is 17 amino acids long. CDR1 and CDR2 from the germline V gene are MDHEN and SYDVKM. In nucleotides, the CDR3 is TGTGCCAGCAGTTTAATAACAGGGCCTGGGGTGAACACTGAAGCTTTCTTT. Translating it yields CASSLITGPGVNTEAFF.

Ten or more counts support this clonotype. The chain carries TRBV30 and TRBJ2-5, with D unresolved. With 0 bases removed from V and 6 bases from J, the gap between germline ends came to 8 bases. The CDR3 spans 12 residues. CDR1 is GTSNPN, CDR2 SVGIG, per germline (reference sequence). The CDR3 region is CAWSVLGKTQYF. CDR3 coding DNA: TGTGCCTGGAGTGTACTGGGAAAGACCCAGTACTTC.

This clonotype was seen many times. This chain connects TRBV12-3 or TRBV12-4 to TRBJ1-5; tentatively, D is TRBD1 (6 bases). The CDR3 contains 14 residues. The germline V and J ends were trimmed by 7 bases and 6 bases, with 16 bases remaining between them. CDR3 sequence: CASTIRGLGQPQHF. The CDR3 DNA sequence: TGTGCCAGCACTATAAGGGGGTTGGGTCAGCCCCAGCATTTT.

This clonotype was detected only a few times. The chain recombines TRBV19 with TRBJ2-5; D could derive from TRBD1 or TRBD2 (5 bases each). The CDR3 is 12 residues long. Germline CDR1 reads LNHDA; CDR2 reads SQIVND (reference sequence). CDR3 region: CATRGEDETQYF. The CDR3 coding sequence is TGTGCTACTAGGGGTGAAGATGAGACCCAGTACTTC. The entire variable domain, with the rest obtained from reference TRBV19 and TRBJ2-5, is as follows: DGGITQSPKYLFRKEGQNVTLSCEQNLNHDAMYWYRQDPGQGLRLIYYSQIVNDFQKGDIAEGYSVSREKKESFPLTVTSAQKNPTAFYLCATRGEDETQYFGPGTRLLVL.

A few counts support this clonotype. The rearrangement links TRBV20-1 to TRBJ1-3; 8 bases match TRBD1. Germline-derived CDR1 and CDR2 are DFQATT and SNEGSKA (reference sequence). The CDR3 is 14 residues long. J was trimmed by 2 bases and V by 5 bases; bases with no gene match: 5. In nucleotides, the CDR3 is TGCAGTGCTCCCCGACAGGGGCCTGGAAACACCATATATTTT. Amino acids: CSAPRQGPGNTIYF.

This clonotype has a count of ten or more. The DNA of the CDR3 is TGTGCCAGCAGTTCGGGGGAAGACTATGGCTACACCTTC. Translating gives CASSSGEDYGYTF. This rearrangement joins TRBV28 to TRBJ1-2; D might be TRBD1 (5 bases). The CDR3 extends over 13 amino acids. The germline V gene encodes CDR1 MDHEN and CDR2 SYDVKM. V lost 4 bases and J lost 3, with 9 bases in between.

This clonotype has a count of ten or more. V gene TRBV20-1 combines with J gene TRBJ1-2; D is unclear. Germline CDR1 is DFQATT and CDR2 is SNEGSKA (reference sequence). Between the trimmed V and J ends, which lost 8 bases and 4 bases, there was a span of 11 bases. The length of the CDR3 is 11 residues. The CDR3 spells CSPASVYGYTF. CDR3 coding DNA: TGCAGTCCCGCGTCGGTCTATGGCTACACCTTC.

This clonotype has ten or more counts. This rearrangement joins TRBV11-2 to TRBJ1-2; unclear D gene. CDR3 size: 14 residues. The germline V gene encodes CDR1 SGHAT and CDR2 FQNNGV. The V gene lost 3 bases and the J gene lost 5 bases, with 13 bases spanning the gap. CDR3 nucleotides: TGTGCCAGCAGCTTCACCCGGGAGGGTTATGGCTACACCTTC. Amino acids: CASSFTREGYGYTF.

This clonotype came up many times. A read error may produce the germline difference seen at one junction end. The chain couples TRBV20-1 to TRBJ2-7, with D possibly called TRBD1 or TRBD2 (6 bases each). The CDR3 sequence is 15 residues long. Germline assignment: CDR1 DFQATT and CDR2 SNEGSKA (reference sequence). CDR3 bases: TGCAGTGCTCGAGACAGGCCAGGTCGGGGGAACGAGCAGTACTTC. It translates to CSARDRPGRGNEQYF.

Ten or more counts support this clonotype. The V call is TRBV7-8, the J call TRBJ2-2; no definite D call. The CDR3 has 15 residues. Germline-derived CDR1 and CDR2 are SGHVS and FQNEAQ. The V gene lost 2 bases and the J gene lost 0 bases, with 7 bases spanning the gap. CDR3 protein: CASSLMTPNTGELFF. CDR3 bases: TGTGCCAGCAGCTTAATGACACCGAACACCGGGGAGCTGTTTTTT.

This clonotype was seen repeatedly, ten times or more. The gene calls are TRBV12-3 or TRBV12-4 and TRBJ2-4; a weak D match, TRBD1 (6 bases). Trimming shortened V by 7 bases and J by 6 bases, and 16 bases separated the two germline ends. The CDR3 sequence is 14 residues long. CDR3: CASNQGGRINIQYF. As DNA, the CDR3 is TGTGCCAGCAATCAAGGGGGTAGGATAAACATTCAGTACTTC.